The 6 T cell receptor beta chains below all came from one sample that was sequenced in a study of blood T cell repertoires in COVID-19. Using immunoSEQ multiplex PCR, the repertoire was profiled, and TCRdb retains in-frame clones only, with some absent. The table has a few hundred thousand clones, around nine tenths seen once. The sample was peripheral blood. These receptors were taken from a human donor in a cohort sampled during active COVID-19.

The chain combines TRBV15 with TRBJ2-5; a possible D gene is TRBD1 (5 bases). Germline CDR1 is LNHNV and CDR2 is YYDKDF (reference sequence). Trimming took off 0 bases at V and 5 bases at J, with 13 bases between the two ends. The CDR3 length is 15 residues. The CDR3 DNA follows: TGTGCCACCAGCAGAGATAGGCCAGGGCTGGAGACCCAGTACTTC. This translates into CATSRDRPGLETQYF.

The chain couples TRBV28 to TRBJ2-1, with D perhaps matching TRBD1 (6 bases). Trimming left V 8 bases short and J 6 bases short, with 17 bases between. Germline CDR1 MDHEN, CDR2 SYDVKM. CDR3 length equals 14 residues. CDR3 DNA sequence: TGTGCCAGCGTCCCAGTGGGACATGTCAATGAGCAGTTCTTC. Its protein is CASVPVGHVNEQFF.

This clone has just one count. The chain uses TRBV30 and TRBJ1-5; weak D call: TRBD1 (5 bases). There are 14 residues in the CDR3. CDR1 and CDR2 (germline): GTSNPN, SVGIG (reference sequence). The V end lost 0 bases, the J end lost 6 bases, and 12 bases lay between the germline ends. The CDR3 is CAWSVQAGIQPQHF. The CDR3 region has the DNA TGTGCCTGGAGTGTACAGGCAGGGATTCAGCCCCAGCATTTT.

In DNA, the CDR3 is TGCGCCAGCAGCCAGCAACAGGGGGCTGGAGCTGGAAACACCATATATTTT. It translates to CASSQQQGAGAGNTIYF. The rearrangement links TRBV4-1 to TRBJ1-3, with 9 bases fitting TRBD1. This CDR3 has 17 amino acids. V shed 3 bases, J shed 2 bases, and the junction held 8 bases outside the gene matches. CDR1 is MGHRA and CDR2 is YSYEKL in the germline V gene.

The chain couples TRBV7-9 to TRBJ1-2, with 8 bases identical to TRBD1. The CDR3 runs to 13 residues. With 1 base clipped from V and 5 bases from J, the junction kept 0 bases outside the gene matches. CDR1 is SEHNR, CDR2 FQNEAQ, per germline (reference sequence). As DNA, the CDR3 is TGTGCCAGCAGCTTAGGACAGGGGTATGGCTACACCTTC. Amino acids: CASSLGQGYGYTF.

The CDR3 sequence: CASSKGAKDHEQYF. The CDR3 DNA sequence: TGTGCCAGCAGCAAAGGGGCTAAAGACCACGAGCAGTACTTC. V gene TRBV21-1 combines with J gene TRBJ2-7; the table's D call of TRBD1 was not tested on the DNA. TRBV21-1 is annotated as a pseudogene. The CDR3 runs to 14 residues.